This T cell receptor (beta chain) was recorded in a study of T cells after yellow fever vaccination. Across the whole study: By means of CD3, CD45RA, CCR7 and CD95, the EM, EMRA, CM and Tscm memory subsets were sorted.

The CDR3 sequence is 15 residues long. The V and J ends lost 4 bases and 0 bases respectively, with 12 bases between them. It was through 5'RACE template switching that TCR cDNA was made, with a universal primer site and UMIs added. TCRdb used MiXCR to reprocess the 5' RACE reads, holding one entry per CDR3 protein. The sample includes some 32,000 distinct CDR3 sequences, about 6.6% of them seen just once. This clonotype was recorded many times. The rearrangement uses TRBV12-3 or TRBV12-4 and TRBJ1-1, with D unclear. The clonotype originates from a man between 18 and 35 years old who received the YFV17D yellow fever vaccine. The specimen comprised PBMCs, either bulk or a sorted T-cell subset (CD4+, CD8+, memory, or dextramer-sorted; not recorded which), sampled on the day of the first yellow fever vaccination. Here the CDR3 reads CASSSRTAMNTEAFF. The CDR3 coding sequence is TGTGCCAGCAGTTCCCGGACCGCAATGAACACTGAAGCTTTCTTT.